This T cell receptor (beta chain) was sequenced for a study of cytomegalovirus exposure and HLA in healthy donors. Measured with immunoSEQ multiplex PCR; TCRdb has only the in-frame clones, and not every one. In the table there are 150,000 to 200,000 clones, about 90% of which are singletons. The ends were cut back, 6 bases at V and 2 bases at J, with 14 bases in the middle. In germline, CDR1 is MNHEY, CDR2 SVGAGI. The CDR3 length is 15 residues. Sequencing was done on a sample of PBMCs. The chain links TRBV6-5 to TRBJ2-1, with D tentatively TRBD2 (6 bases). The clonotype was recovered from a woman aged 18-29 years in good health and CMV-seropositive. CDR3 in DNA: TGTGCCAGCAGCCTCCTAGCGACCCCCTACAATGAGCAGTTCTTC. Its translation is CASSLLATPYNEQFF.